Below are 21 T cell receptor beta chains sequenced from a single sample in a study of T cell responses to AZD1222 COVID-19 vaccine. Profiled with immunoSEQ multiplex PCR; TCRdb holds only in-frame clones, not every one. The sample holds more than 90,000 clones, roughly 84% seen once. Sample: peripheral blood, taken 28 days after the second AZD1222 dose. The source is an adult who received the AZD1222 COVID-19 vaccine.

In this sample, this clone turned up once. The J gene is TRBJ1-6, the V gene TRBV6-6; D is undetermined. This CDR3 has 15 residues. Trimming took off 8 bases at V and 5 bases at J, with 16 bases between the two ends. Germline CDR1 is MNHNY and CDR2 is SVGAGI (reference sequence). CDR3: CASSKAGTDNSPLHF. CDR3 bases: TGTGCCAGCTCAAAAGCGGGTACGGATAATTCACCCCTCCACTTT.

The chain combines TRBV10-2 with TRBJ1-6, with D possibly TRBD1 on 5 matching bases. The CDR3 runs 14 residues. V lost 5 bases to trimming and J lost 7 bases, with 12 bases between them. Germline V gene lookup returns CDR1 WSHSY and CDR2 SAAADI. The CDR3 bases are TGCGCCAGCAGTCCGGGACTGACGAATTCACCCCTCCACTTT. Residues: CASSPGLTNSPLHF.

The V call is TRBV2, the J call TRBJ2-2; D remains unclear. Germline CDR1 and CDR2: SNHLY and FYNNEI. The CDR3 totals 14 residues. V was cut by 4 bases and J by 5 bases, with 11 bases left in between. The CDR3 nucleotides are TGTGCCAGCAGTGTAGGGATGGGTACCGGGGAGCTGTTTTTT. Amino acid sequence: CASSVGMGTGELFF.

J is TRBJ1-2 and V is TRBV3-1 (or the pseudogene TRBV3-2); 7 bases match TRBD1. Per germline, CDR1 LGHDT and CDR2 YNNKEL (reference sequence). This CDR3 contains 14 residues. J was trimmed by 8 bases and V by 1 base; bases with no gene match: 7. This CDR3 is CASSQGTGARGYTF. The CDR3 nucleotides read TGTGCCAGCAGCCAAGGCACAGGGGCGAGGGGCTACACCTTC.

This CDR3 reads CASSLGTGGAQHF. CDR3 nucleotide sequence: TGTGCCAGCAGCTTGGGGACTGGGGGGGCCCAGCATTTT. The chain joins TRBV5-5 to TRBJ1-5; a weak D match, TRBD1 (5 bases). CDR3 length: 13 amino acids. CDR1 is SGHKS and CDR2 is YYEKEE in the germline V gene (reference sequence). V was shortened by 0 bases and J by 11 bases, with 12 bases between the two germline ends.

This clone appeared a few times. The chain carries TRBV6-5 and TRBJ1-4; no clear D. The CDR3 spans 14 residues. Deletions cut 0 bases from V and 5 bases from J, with 7 bases between. Germline V CDR1 and CDR2: MNHEY, SVGAGI. The CDR3 spells CASSYSTPNEKLFF. Written as DNA, the CDR3 is TGTGCCAGCAGTTACTCGACCCCCAATGAAAAACTGTTTTTT.

This clone has a single count. The chain combines TRBV6-2 or TRBV6-3 with TRBJ1-2, with no clear D. CDR1 MNHEY and CDR2 SVGEGT come from the germline V gene. The germline V and J ends were trimmed by 2 bases and 3 bases, with 10 bases remaining between them. CDR3 size: 14 residues. DNA of the CDR3: TGTGCCAGCAGTTACGCCCGGGAATACTATGGCTACACCTTC. This encodes CASSYAREYYGYTF.

The chain combines TRBV7-9 with TRBJ1-6; no clear D gene. The germline CDR1 and CDR2 sequences are SEHNR and FQNEAQ (reference sequence). The V end lost 6 bases, the J end lost 7 bases, and 7 bases lay between the germline ends. The CDR3 covers 12 residues. As DNA, the CDR3 is TGTGCCAGCAGGATTGGGAATTCACCCCTCCACTTT. It codes for CASRIGNSPLHF.

This sequence joins TRBV7-9 and TRBJ1-5, with 8 bases fitting TRBD1. The CDR3 runs to 13 residues. Germline CDR1 is SEHNR and CDR2 is FQNEAQ (reference sequence). J gave up 9 bases and V 8 bases, and 9 bases lay outside the gene matches. The CDR3: CASAGQDLGPQHF. CDR3 in DNA: TGTGCCAGCGCGGGACAGGACCTAGGGCCCCAGCATTTT.

The table lists this clone with a count of one. J is TRBJ2-2 and V is TRBV10-3; possibly TRBD1 for D (5 bases). The CDR3 length is 15 residues. Trimming left V 8 bases short and J 5 bases short, with 18 bases between. Looked up from germline, CDR1 is ENHRY and CDR2 is SYGVKD. This chain's CDR3 is CAISRVAGSTGELFF. Written as DNA, the CDR3 is TGTGCCATCTCCCGGGTTGCAGGGTCGACCGGGGAGCTGTTTTTT.

The J gene is TRBJ2-2, the V gene TRBV21-1. TRBV21-1 represents a pseudogene. The CDR3 runs to 13 residues. The CDR3 DNA reads TGTGCAGGACCAAACAGGAACACCGGGGAGCTGTTTTTT. This gives the protein CAGPNRNTGELFF.

V usage is TRBV10-3 and J usage is TRBJ1-1; no definite D call. V dropped 3 bases and J dropped 1 base, with 6 bases sitting between them. Germline V gene sequence: CDR1 ENHRY, CDR2 SYGVKD. The CDR3 contains 13 residues. This CDR3 reads CAISDIGNTEAFF. CDR3 DNA: TGTGCCATCAGTGATATTGGGAACACTGAAGCTTTCTTT.

The V call is TRBV6-5, the J call TRBJ1-5; D gene uncertain. Germline CDR1 is MNHEY and CDR2 is SVGAGI. This CDR3 comprises 15 residues. The V end was cut by 0 bases, the J end by 4 bases, with 10 bases between. CDR3 in amino acids: CASSYSSGGNQPQHF. In DNA, the CDR3 is TGTGCCAGCAGTTACTCGAGCGGAGGGAATCAGCCCCAGCATTTT.

The chain recombines TRBV2 with TRBJ2-5; the D gene is possibly TRBD1 (5 bases). Germline V gene data show CDR1 as SNHLY and CDR2 as FYNNEI. The CDR3 contains 17 residues. V lost 2 bases and J 4 bases, leaving 20 bases between the germline ends. The CDR3 DNA reads as TGTGCCAGCAGTGAAAGGGGAACAGTCCTCAGGCCAGAGACCCAGTACTTC. As protein: CASSERGTVLRPETQYF. Full variable domain (missing parts from reference TRBV2 and TRBJ2-5): EPEVTQTPSHQVTQMGQEVILRCVPISNHLYFYWYRQILGQKVEFLVSFYNNEISEKSEIFDDQFSVERPDGSNFTLKIRSTKLEDSAMYFCASSERGTVLRPETQYFGPGTRLLVL.

V and J are TRBV12-3 or TRBV12-4 and TRBJ1-2, with TRBD1 matching 8 bases. This CDR3 is built from 11 residues. J gave up 6 bases and V 10 bases, and 4 bases lay outside the gene matches. The CDR3 coding sequence is TGTGCCATTACAGGGGGGAATGGCTACACCTTC. Protein product: CAITGGNGYTF.

The chain employs TRBV4-1 and TRBJ2-7; 8 bases line up with TRBD2. This CDR3 contains 16 residues. Losses at the gene ends were 1 base for V and 3 bases for J; bases not matched to a gene: 8. Germline values: CDR1 MGHRA, CDR2 YSYEKL. CDR3 protein: CASSQAFFSGGYEQYF. The CDR3 DNA is TGCGCCAGCAGCCAAGCCTTCTTCAGCGGGGGCTACGAGCAGTACTTC.

This chain connects TRBV28 to TRBJ2-2; 9 bases align to TRBD2. CDR1 is MDHEN and CDR2 is SYDVKM in the germline V gene. This CDR3 has 17 residues. Trimming at V came to 4 bases and at J to 3 bases, leaving 9 bases not matched to a gene. The DNA for the CDR3 is TGTGCCAGCAGTTCGGACATTTTAGCGGGAGACACCGGGGAGCTGTTTTTT. This gives the protein CASSSDILAGDTGELFF.

The CDR3 DNA sequence: TGTGCCAGCAGGGCAAACCGGGACCACCATGGCTACACCTTC. Translating it yields CASRANRDHHGYTF. The chain carries TRBV6-5 and TRBJ1-2; D may be TRBD1 (5 bases). V lost 6 bases and J lost 6, with 17 bases in between. The CDR3 contains 14 residues. Germline V gene sequence: CDR1 MNHEY, CDR2 SVGAGI.

V usage is TRBV5-1 and J usage is TRBJ2-1, with TRBD2 identical over 10 bases. The CDR3 sequence is 20 residues long. CDR1 and CDR2 from the germline V gene are SGHRS and YFSETQ. V lost 1 base to trimming and J lost 5 bases; unmatched junction nucleotides: 18. CDR3 coding DNA: TGCGCCAGCAGCTTGAGGGCGGGGACTAGCGCCCCGAGACTCCACAATGAGCAGTTCTTC. Translated: CASSLRAGTSAPRLHNEQFF.

The V gene is TRBV3-1 (or the pseudogene TRBV3-2), the J gene TRBJ1-3; D might be TRBD1 (5 bases). Looked up from germline, CDR1 is LGHDT and CDR2 is YNNKEL (reference sequence). The CDR3 runs 15 residues. V lost 3 bases and J lost 3, with 12 bases in between. The CDR3 is CASSQGTVGGNTIYF. CDR3 bases: TGTGCCAGCAGCCAGGGGACTGTAGGTGGAAACACCATATATTTT.

V and J are TRBV25-1 and TRBJ2-5; D is undetermined. Looked up from germline, CDR1 is MGHDK and CDR2 is SYGVNS. The CDR3 spans 12 residues. Trimming removed 4 bases from V and 2 bases from J, with 5 bases in between. CDR3 loop: CASSGYQETQYF. The CDR3 DNA is TGTGCCAGCAGTGGGTATCAAGAGACCCAGTACTTC.